The sequence of this T cell receptor (beta chain) was determined in a study of molecular identifiers for immune sequencing clone quantification. Study in general: Replicates split RNA from about 20,000 or 100,000 naive CD8 cells five ways, and the researchers sequenced four portions.

The V gene's germline CDR1 is SGDLS and CDR2 YYNGEE. Unmatched junction bases numbered 10, after V lost 7 bases and J lost 7 bases. The CDR3 consists of 14 residues. Comments on this clonotype: Antigen specificity is unknown.

Naive CD8 T cells, phenotype CD8+CD4-CCR7+CD45RA+, were sorted. Whole-study findings and limits: In cases of identical TCR molecules sharing a barcode, highly expanded clone sizes could be underestimated. Clones of above 20 RNA copies carried over 99% of effector molecules; in naive cells they carried under 1%.

TCRdb recomputed calls from the PCR reads with MiXCR, one row per CDR3 protein. The data hold more than 450,000 distinct CDR3 sequences, with about 22% observed a single time. Sequenced sample: naive CD8+ T cells from blood, with Jurkat cell RNA spiked in. Documented subset: FACS-sorted CD8+CD4-CCR7+CD45RA+ naive T cells. This sequence joins TRBV9 and TRBJ2-7, with TRBD1 matching over 11 bases. The receptor was isolated from a human donor in good health. Some libraries in this study had Jurkat cell RNA spiked in. The chain's CDR3 is CASGAGQGALEQYF. The CDR3 DNA follows: TGTGCCAGCGGCGCAGGACAGGGGGCGCTTGAGCAGTACTTC.